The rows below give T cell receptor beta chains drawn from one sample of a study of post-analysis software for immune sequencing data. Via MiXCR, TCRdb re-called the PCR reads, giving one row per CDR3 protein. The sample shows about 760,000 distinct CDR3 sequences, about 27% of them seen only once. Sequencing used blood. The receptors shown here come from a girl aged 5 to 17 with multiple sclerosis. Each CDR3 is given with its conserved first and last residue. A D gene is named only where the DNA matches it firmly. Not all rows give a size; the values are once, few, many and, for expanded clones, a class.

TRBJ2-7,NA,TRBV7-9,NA,CASSLTRGDYLSSYEQYF,TGTGCCAGCAGCTTAACGCGGGGAGACTACCTGAGCTCCTACGAGCAGTACTTC
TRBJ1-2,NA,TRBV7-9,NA,CASSLAWEENRDGYTF,TGTGCCAGCAGCTTAGCTTGGGAGGAGAATCGGGATGGCTACACCTTC
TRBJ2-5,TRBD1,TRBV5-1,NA,CASSLTDRAIETQYF,TGCGCCAGCAGCTTAACGGACAGGGCAATCGAGACCCAGTACTTC
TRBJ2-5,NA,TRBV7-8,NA,CASSPWAVQETQYF,TGTGCCAGCAGCCCCTGGGCGGTCCAAGAGACCCAGTACTTC
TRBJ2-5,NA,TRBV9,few,CASSARRTGAGETQYF,TGTGCCAGCAGCGCGAGAAGAACAGGGGCGGGGGAGACCCAGTACTTC
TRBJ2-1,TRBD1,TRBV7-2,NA,CASRRTDRGAHNEQFF,TGTGCCAGCAGACGAACGGACAGGGGCGCCCACAATGAGCAGTTCTTC
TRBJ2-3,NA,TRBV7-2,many,CASSLGASARADTQYF,TGTGCCAGCAGCTTAGGGGCTAGCGCGCGCGCAGATACGCAGTATTTT
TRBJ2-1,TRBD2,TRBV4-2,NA,CASSQVGLAGLPNEQFF,TGTGCCAGCAGCCAAGTCGGACTAGCGGGACTACCCAATGAGCAGTTCTTC
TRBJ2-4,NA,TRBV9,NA,CASSGRMDERYF,TGTGCCAGCAGCGGGAGAATGGACGAGCGGTACTTC
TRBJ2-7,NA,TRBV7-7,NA,CASSARQGGTEQYF,TGTGCCAGCAGCGCTCGACAGGGAGGAACCGAGCAGTACTTC